This T cell receptor (beta chain) was recorded in a study of T cell repertoires in cytomegalovirus infection. Turning to the study itself: Based on public TCR beta signatures, there were indications of CMV infection and of a matching HLA type. Study-wide points: Cumulative frequency (of public TCR beta family members) identified carriers of CMV plus the relevant HLA.

This clonotype appeared many times. Its antigen is unknown. A single record per CDR3 protein comes from TCRdb applying MiXCR to the reads. The data contain a few hundred thousand distinct CDR3 sequences, roughly 13% of them seen just once; the ten biggest clones take up 8.5% to 9%. V was clipped by 5 bases and J by 2 bases; unmatched bases: 10. From germline, CDR1 is DFQATT and CDR2 SNEGSKA (reference sequence). The CDR3 contains 15 residues. V gene TRBV20-1 combines with J gene TRBJ2-3, with 7 bases fitting TRBD1. The sequence was obtained from a human donor in good health (CMV status not recorded). Some clones in this sample may be carry-over from other donors' samples. The sample taken for sequencing was PBMCs. Here the CDR3 DNA reads TGCAGTGCTCCTCCCGGGACAGACTTCACAGATACGCAGTATTTT. This sequence encodes CSAPPGTDFTDTQYF.